These 15 T cell receptor beta chains were all obtained from the same sample, sequenced in a study of beta chain features in type 1 diabetes. Sequencing targeted expressed TCRB transcripts, as all isolated RNA had been reverse transcribed. Repertoires were generated with immunoSEQ multiplex PCR, while TCRdb's copy carries only in-frame clones and drops some. The sample lists 300,000 to 350,000 clones; roughly 8% were seen once. Source material: central memory CD4+ T cells from blood. These receptors were collected from a woman under 30 in good health.

The chain has TRBV7-9 and TRBJ2-7, with D tentatively TRBD2 (5 bases). Trimming shortened V by 5 bases and J by 12 bases, and 17 bases separated the two germline ends. The CDR3 is made up of 12 amino acids. The germline V gene encodes CDR1 SEHNR and CDR2 FQNEAQ (reference sequence). CDR3 region: CASSPDRMDWYF. DNA of the CDR3: TGTGCCAGCAGCCCCGACCGGATGGACTGGTACTTC.

The rearrangement joins TRBV28 to TRBJ1-1, with D unclear. The CDR3 has 15 residues. Germline V gene sequence: CDR1 MDHEN, CDR2 SYDVKM. Trimming took off 4 bases at V and 0 bases at J, with 12 bases between the two ends. The CDR3 DNA reads TGTGCCAGCAGTTGGTCTGGGGTCCTGAACACTGAAGCTTTCTTT. Its protein product is CASSWSGVLNTEAFF.

This clone was observed many times. The V gene is TRBV18, the J gene TRBJ2-1, with TRBD2 matching 9 bases. Germline-derived CDR1 and CDR2 are KGHSH and LQKENI. The V and J ends lost 3 bases and 5 bases, in that order; junction bases with no gene match: 2. This CDR3 has 14 amino acids. Here the CDR3 DNA reads TGTGCCAGCTCACCGGGACTAGCCAACAATGAGCAGTTCTTC. It specifies CASSPGLANNEQFF.

The J gene is TRBJ2-1, the V gene TRBV7-9, with TRBD2 matching over 7 bases. The junction had 4 bases not matched to a gene; V was cut back by 6 bases and J by 8 bases. CDR1 is SEHNR and CDR2 is FQNEAQ in the germline V gene (reference sequence). This CDR3 has 12 residues. CDR3 residues: CASRKSGDEQFF. The CDR3 nucleotides are TGTGCCAGCAGAAAAAGCGGGGATGAGCAGTTCTTC.

This chain links TRBV28 with TRBJ1-5; D gene uncertain. With 4 bases removed from V and 15 bases from J, the gap between germline ends came to 13 bases. The CDR3 has 11 amino acids. Germline V gene lookup returns CDR1 MDHEN and CDR2 SYDVKM. CDR3 nucleotides: TGTGCCAGCAGTTCGCTGACAATTGGGCATTTT. Translation: CASSSLTIGHF. The full variable domain, completed using reference TRBV28 and TRBJ1-5, is DVKVTQSSRYLVKRTGEKVFLECVQDMDHENMFWYRQDPGLGLRLIYFSYDVKMKEKGDIPEGYSVSREKKERFSLILESASTNQTSMYLCASSSLTIGHFGDGTRLSIL.

The rearrangement joins TRBV6-1 to TRBJ1-1; D is uncertain. Germline loops: CDR1 MNHNS, CDR2 SASEGT. This CDR3 has 10 amino acids. Trimming took 1 base from V and 8 from J, leaving 2 bases between them. CDR3 residues: CASSEEEAFF. In nucleotides, the CDR3 is TGTGCCAGCAGTGAAGAAGAAGCTTTCTTT.

This clone has only a few counts. The genes are TRBV5-4 and TRBJ2-1; 13 bases are a match to TRBD2. The length of the CDR3 is 16 residues. Trimming took 2 bases from V and 13 from J; bases not matched to a gene: 12. Germline V CDR1 and CDR2: SGHNT, YYREEE (reference sequence). The CDR3 DNA follows: TGTGCCAGCAGCTTAAAACTAGCGGGAGGGCCAGGGGGACAGTTCTTC. It is translated as CASSLKLAGGPGGQFF.

This clone was seen only a few times. This rearrangement joins TRBV5-6 to TRBJ2-7; D remains ambiguous. Trimming stripped 2 bases from V and 7 bases from J, with 7 bases between. The length of the CDR3 is 11 residues. Germline V CDR1 and CDR2: SGHDT, YYEEEE. CDR3 in amino acids: CASSFLEEQYF. CDR3 coding DNA: TGTGCCAGCAGCTTCCTTGAGGAGCAGTACTTC.

This clone was seen a few times. V and J are TRBV5-1 and TRBJ1-4; D is undetermined. The CDR3 sequence is 12 residues long. V was shortened by 2 bases and J by 8 bases, with 7 bases between the two germline ends. CDR1 and CDR2 from the germline V gene are SGHRS and YFSETQ. The CDR3 DNA reads TGCGCCAGCAGCTTTTCGTCGGAAAAACTGTTTTTT. This codes for CASSFSSEKLFF.

This clone was seen more than once but under ten times. DNA for the CDR3: TGTGCCAGCAAGTTGGGACAGGGGAACACTGAAGCTTTCTTT. This encodes CASKLGQGNTEAFF. V and J are TRBV6-1 and TRBJ1-1; TRBD1 aligns across 9 bases. The CDR3 totals 14 residues. Germline V lookup: CDR1 MNHNS, CDR2 SASEGT. V lost 7 bases to trimming and J lost 1 base; unmatched junction nucleotides: 4.

This clone turned up a few times. The chain employs TRBV6-5 and TRBJ2-7; TRBD1 is a possible D gene (5 bases). From germline, CDR1 is MNHEY and CDR2 SVGAGI. The CDR3 consists of 14 residues. V lost 2 bases to trimming and J lost 3 bases, with 11 bases between them. The CDR3 loop reads CASSYRGSVYEQYF. In DNA form, the CDR3 reads TGTGCCAGCAGTTACAGGGGATCAGTCTACGAGCAGTACTTC.

CDR3: CASIMTFNYGYTF. In DNA form, the CDR3 reads TGTGCCAGCATTATGACCTTTAACTATGGCTACACCTTC. This chain connects TRBV6-1 to TRBJ1-2; no clear D. Trimming stripped 7 bases from V and 1 base from J, with 10 bases between. The germline gives CDR1 MNHNS, CDR2 SASEGT. CDR3 size: 13 residues.

The chain links TRBV28 to TRBJ2-2, with D hard to call. CDR1 MDHEN and CDR2 SYDVKM come from the germline V gene. V was shortened by 3 bases and J by 2 bases, with 13 bases between the two germline ends. CDR3 length: 16 amino acids. CDR3 amino acids: CASSFSPAGNTGELFF. The CDR3 DNA follows: TGTGCCAGCAGTTTTTCCCCAGCCGGAAACACCGGGGAGCTGTTTTTT.

This clone was recorded many times. The J gene is TRBJ2-1, the V gene TRBV19; 7 bases agree with TRBD2. This CDR3 has 16 amino acids. The germline V gene has CDR1 LNHDA and CDR2 SQIVND (reference sequence). J was trimmed by 0 bases and V by 3 bases; bases with no gene match: 5. CDR3 in amino acids: CASSMRETYSYNEQFF. As DNA, the CDR3 is TGTGCCAGTAGTATGCGGGAGACGTACTCCTACAATGAGCAGTTCTTC.

This clone occurred a few times. The rearrangement links TRBV19 to TRBJ2-3; no definite D call. CDR1 and CDR2 (germline): LNHDA, SQIVND (reference sequence). This CDR3 has 12 amino acids. V lost 7 bases to trimming and J lost 8 bases, with 13 bases between them. The CDR3 protein is CASKNRAATQYF. For the CDR3, the DNA is TGTGCCAGTAAGAACCGCGCAGCTACGCAGTATTTT.